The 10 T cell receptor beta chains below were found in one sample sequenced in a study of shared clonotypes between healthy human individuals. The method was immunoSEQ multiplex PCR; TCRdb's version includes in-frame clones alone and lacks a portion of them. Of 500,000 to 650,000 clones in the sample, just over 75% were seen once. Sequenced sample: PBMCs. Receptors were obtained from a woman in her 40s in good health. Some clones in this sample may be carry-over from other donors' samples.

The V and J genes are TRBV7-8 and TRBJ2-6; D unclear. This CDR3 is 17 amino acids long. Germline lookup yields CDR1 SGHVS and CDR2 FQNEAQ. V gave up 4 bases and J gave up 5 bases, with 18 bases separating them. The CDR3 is CASSWHHPQSRANVLTF. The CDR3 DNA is TGTGCCAGCAGCTGGCACCACCCACAAAGTCGGGCCAACGTCCTGACTTTC.

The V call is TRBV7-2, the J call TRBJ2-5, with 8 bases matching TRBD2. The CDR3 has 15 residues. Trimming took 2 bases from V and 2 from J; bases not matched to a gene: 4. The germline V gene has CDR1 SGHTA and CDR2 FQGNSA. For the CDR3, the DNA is TGTGCCAGCAGCTTAAGATTAGCGGGACAAGAGACCCAGTACTTC. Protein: CASSLRLAGQETQYF.

CDR3 nucleotides: TGTGCTAGTGGTTTGGTACGGCCCCAAAGGCATGGCTACACCTTC. It is translated as CASGLVRPQRHGYTF. The chain has TRBV12-5 and TRBJ1-2; D unclear. CDR1 is LGHNT and CDR2 is FRNRAP in the germline V gene. The CDR3 consists of 15 residues. V lost 0 bases and J lost 6, with 14 bases in between.

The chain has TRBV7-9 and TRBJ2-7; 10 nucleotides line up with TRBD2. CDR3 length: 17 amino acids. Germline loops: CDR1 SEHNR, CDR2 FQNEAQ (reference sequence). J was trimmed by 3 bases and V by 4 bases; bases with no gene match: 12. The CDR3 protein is CASSSRTSGIPHYEQYF. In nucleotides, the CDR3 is TGTGCCAGCAGCTCGAGGACTAGCGGAATCCCTCACTACGAGCAGTACTTC.

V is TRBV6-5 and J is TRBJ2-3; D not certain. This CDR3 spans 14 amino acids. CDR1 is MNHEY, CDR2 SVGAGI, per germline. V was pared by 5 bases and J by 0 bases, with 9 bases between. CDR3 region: CASSPFLSTDTQYF. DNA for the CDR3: TGTGCCAGCAGTCCCTTCCTGAGCACAGATACGCAGTATTTT.

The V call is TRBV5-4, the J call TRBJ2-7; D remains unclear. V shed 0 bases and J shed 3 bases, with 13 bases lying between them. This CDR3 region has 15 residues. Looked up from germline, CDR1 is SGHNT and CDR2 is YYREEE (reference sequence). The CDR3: CASSLESNPLYEQYF. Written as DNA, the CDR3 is TGTGCCAGCAGCTTGGAGTCTAACCCACTCTACGAGCAGTACTTC.

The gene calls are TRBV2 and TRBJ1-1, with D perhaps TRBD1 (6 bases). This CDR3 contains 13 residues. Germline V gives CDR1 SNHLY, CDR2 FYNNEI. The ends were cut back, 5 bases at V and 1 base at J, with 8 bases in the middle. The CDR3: CASSSDRNTEAFF. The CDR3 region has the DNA TGTGCCAGCAGTTCGGACAGGAACACTGAAGCTTTCTTT.

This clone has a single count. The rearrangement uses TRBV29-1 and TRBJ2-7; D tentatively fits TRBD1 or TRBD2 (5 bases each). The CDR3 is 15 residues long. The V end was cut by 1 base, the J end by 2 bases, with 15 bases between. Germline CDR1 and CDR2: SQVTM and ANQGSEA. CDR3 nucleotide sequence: TGCAGCGTTGAAGGGTCCGGGACGCCCGCCTACGAGCAGTACTTC. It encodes CSVEGSGTPAYEQYF.

The CDR3 loop reads CASYRGRGNTIYF. CDR3 bases: TGTGCCAGCTACCGGGGGCGCGGAAACACCATATATTTT. V is TRBV6-5 and J is TRBJ1-3; possible D gene TRBD1, 6 bases. This CDR3 has 13 amino acids. Trimming took off 8 bases at V and 4 bases at J, with 12 bases between the two ends. From germline, CDR1 is MNHEY and CDR2 SVGAGI.

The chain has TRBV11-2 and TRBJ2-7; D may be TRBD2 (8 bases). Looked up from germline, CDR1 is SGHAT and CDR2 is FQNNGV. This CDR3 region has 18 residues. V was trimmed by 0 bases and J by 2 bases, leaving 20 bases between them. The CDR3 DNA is TGTGCCAGCAGCTTAGATCTCGGGGGGGCAGGGGGTGCCTACGAGCAGTACTTC. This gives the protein CASSLDLGGAGGAYEQYF.